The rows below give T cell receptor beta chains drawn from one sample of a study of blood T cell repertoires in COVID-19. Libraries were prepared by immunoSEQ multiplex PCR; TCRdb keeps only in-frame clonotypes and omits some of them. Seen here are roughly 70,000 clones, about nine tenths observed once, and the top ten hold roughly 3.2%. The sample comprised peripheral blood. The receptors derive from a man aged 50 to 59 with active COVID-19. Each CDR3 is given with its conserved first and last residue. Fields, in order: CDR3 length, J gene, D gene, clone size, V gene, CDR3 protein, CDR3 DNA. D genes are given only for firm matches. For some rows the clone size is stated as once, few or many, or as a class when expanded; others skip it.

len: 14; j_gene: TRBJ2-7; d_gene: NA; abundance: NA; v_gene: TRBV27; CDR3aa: CASSFYQGGYEQYF; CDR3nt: TGTGCCAGCAGTTTCTATCAGGGTGGGTACGAGCAGTACTTC
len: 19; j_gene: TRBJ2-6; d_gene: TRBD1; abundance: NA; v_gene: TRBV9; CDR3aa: CASSVARRDSRSGANVLTF; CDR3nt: TGTGCCAGCAGCGTAGCCAGAAGGGACAGCCGCTCTGGGGCCAACGTCCTGACTTTC
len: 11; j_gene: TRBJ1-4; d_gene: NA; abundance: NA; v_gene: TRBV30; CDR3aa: CAWYTNEKLFF; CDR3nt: TGTGCCTGGTATACTAATGAAAAACTGTTTTTT
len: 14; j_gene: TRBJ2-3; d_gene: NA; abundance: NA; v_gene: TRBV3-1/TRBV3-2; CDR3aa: CASRGRAGTDTQYF; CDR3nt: TGTGCCAGCAGAGGCAGGGCGGGGACAGATACGCAGTATTTT
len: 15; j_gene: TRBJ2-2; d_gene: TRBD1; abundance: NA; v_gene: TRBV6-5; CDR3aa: CASSYMTGIPGELFF; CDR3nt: TGTGCCAGCAGTTACATGACAGGGATCCCCGGGGAGCTGTTTTTT
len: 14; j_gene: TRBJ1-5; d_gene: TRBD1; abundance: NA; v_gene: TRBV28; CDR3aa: CASSEGQGSQPQHF; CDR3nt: TGTGCCAGCAGTGAAGGACAGGGAAGTCAGCCCCAGCATTTT
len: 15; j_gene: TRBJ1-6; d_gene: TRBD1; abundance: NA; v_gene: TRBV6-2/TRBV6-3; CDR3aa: CASSWDSTYNSPLHF; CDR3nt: TGTGCCAGCAGCTGGGACAGCACCTATAATTCACCCCTCCACTTT
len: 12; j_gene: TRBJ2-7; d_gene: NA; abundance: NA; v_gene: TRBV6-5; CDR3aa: CASTDSLYEQYF; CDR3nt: TGTGCCAGCACGGACAGCCTCTACGAGCAGTACTTC
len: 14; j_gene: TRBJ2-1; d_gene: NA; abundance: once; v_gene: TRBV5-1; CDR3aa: CASSKGQTYNEQFF; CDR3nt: TGCGCCAGCAGTAAAGGACAGACTTACAATGAGCAGTTCTTC
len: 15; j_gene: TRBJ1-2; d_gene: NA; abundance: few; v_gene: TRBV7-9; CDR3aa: CASSSREDKLNGYTF; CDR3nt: TGTGCCAGCAGCTCCCGAGAGGACAAATTGAATGGCTACACCTTC
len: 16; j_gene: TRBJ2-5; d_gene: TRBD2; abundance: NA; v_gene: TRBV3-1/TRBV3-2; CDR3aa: CASSLGASGEQETQYF; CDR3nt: TGTGCCAGCAGCCTGGGGGCTAGCGGGGAACAAGAGACCCAGTACTTC
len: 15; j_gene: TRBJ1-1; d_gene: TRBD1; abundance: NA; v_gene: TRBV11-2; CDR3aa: CASSARDRGSTEAFF; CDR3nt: TGTGCCAGCAGCGCCCGGGACAGGGGGTCCACTGAAGCTTTCTTT
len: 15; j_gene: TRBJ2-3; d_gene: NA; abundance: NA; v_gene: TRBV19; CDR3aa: CASNIPGGPSDTQYF; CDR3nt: TGTGCCAGTAATATTCCAGGAGGACCCTCAGATACGCAGTATTTT
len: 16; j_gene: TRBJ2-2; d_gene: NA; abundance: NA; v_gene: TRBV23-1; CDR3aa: CASSQSLDKHTGELFF; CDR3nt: TGCGCCAGCAGTCAATCGCTGGACAAACACACCGGGGAGCTGTTTTTT
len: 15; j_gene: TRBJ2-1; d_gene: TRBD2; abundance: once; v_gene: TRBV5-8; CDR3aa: CASSKLAGGINEQFF; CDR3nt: TGTGCCAGCAGCAAGCTAGCGGGAGGGATAAATGAGCAGTTCTTC
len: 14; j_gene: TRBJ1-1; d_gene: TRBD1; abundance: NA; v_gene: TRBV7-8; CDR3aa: CASSQQGAITEAFF; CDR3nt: TGTGCCAGCAGCCAACAGGGGGCGATCACTGAAGCTTTCTTT
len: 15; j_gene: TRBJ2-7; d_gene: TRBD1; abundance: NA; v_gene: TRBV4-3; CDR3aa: CASSQQAGGSYEQYF; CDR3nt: TGCGCCAGCAGCCAACAGGCAGGGGGCTCCTACGAGCAGTACTTC
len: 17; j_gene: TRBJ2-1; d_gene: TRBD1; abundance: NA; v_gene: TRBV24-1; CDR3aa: CATSARAGQGNFNEQFF; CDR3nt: TGTGCCACCAGTGCACGTGCAGGACAGGGGAATTTCAATGAGCAGTTCTTC
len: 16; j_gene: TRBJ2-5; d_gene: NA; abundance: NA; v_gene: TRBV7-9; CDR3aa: CASSLGFAGFQETQYF; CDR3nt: TGTGCCAGCAGCTTAGGGTTTGCAGGGTTCCAAGAGACCCAGTACTTC
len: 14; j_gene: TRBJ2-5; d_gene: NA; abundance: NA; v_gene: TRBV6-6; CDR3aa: CASSYSGQQETQYF; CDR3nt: TGTGCCAGCAGTTACTCAGGACAGCAAGAGACCCAGTACTTC
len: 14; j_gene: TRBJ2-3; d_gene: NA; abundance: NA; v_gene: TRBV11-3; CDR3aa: CASSLGRGTDTQYF; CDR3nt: TGTGCCAGCAGCTTAGGGAGAGGCACAGATACGCAGTATTTT
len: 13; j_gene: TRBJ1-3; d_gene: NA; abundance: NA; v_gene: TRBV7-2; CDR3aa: CASSLVIENTIYF; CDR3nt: TGTGCCAGCAGCTTGGTCATAGAAAACACCATATATTTT
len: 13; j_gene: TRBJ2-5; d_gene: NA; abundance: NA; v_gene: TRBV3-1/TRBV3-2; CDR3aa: CASSRGLQETQYF; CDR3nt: TGTGCCAGCAGCAGAGGACTCCAAGAGACCCAGTACTTC
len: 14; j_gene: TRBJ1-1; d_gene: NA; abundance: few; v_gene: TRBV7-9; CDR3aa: CASSLADSLFEAFF; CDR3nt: TGTGCCAGCAGCTTAGCGGACAGCCTGTTTGAAGCTTTCTTT
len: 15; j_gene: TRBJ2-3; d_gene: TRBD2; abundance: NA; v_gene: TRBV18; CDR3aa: CASLQRAGAGDTQYF; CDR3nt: TGTGCCAGCCTCCAACGAGCGGGAGCGGGGGATACGCAGTATTTT
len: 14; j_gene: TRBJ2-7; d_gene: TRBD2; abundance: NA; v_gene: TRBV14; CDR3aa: CASSRAGGTYEQYF; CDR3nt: TGTGCCAGCAGCCGTGCGGGGGGGACCTACGAGCAGTACTTC
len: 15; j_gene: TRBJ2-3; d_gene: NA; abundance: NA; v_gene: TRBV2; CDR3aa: CASRSTEWSTDTQYF; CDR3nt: TGTGCCAGCAGGAGCACCGAGTGGAGTACAGATACGCAGTATTTT
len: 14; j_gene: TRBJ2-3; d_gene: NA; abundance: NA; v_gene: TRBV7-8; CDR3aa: CASGRGAEADTQYF; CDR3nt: TGTGCCAGCGGACGGGGGGCCGAGGCAGATACGCAGTATTTT
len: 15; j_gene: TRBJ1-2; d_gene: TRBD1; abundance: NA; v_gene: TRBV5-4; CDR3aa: CASRADRDVNYGYTF; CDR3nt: TGTGCCAGCAGGGCTGACAGGGATGTTAACTATGGCTACACCTTC
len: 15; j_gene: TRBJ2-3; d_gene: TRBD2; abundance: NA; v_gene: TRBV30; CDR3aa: CAWGTSGKGTDTQYF; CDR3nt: TGTGCCTGGGGGACTAGCGGGAAGGGCACAGATACGCAGTATTTT
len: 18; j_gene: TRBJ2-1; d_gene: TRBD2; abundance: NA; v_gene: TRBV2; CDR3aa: CASSEHGLAGVRGNEQFF; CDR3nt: TGTGCCAGCAGTGAACACGGGTTAGCGGGAGTTCGGGGAAATGAGCAGTTCTTC
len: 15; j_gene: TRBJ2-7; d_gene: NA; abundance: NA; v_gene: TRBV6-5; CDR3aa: CASWARETSSGEQYF; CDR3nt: TGTGCCAGCTGGGCAAGGGAGACATCCTCTGGGGAGCAGTACTTC
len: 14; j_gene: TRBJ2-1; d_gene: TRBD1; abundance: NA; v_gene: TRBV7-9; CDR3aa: CASSSGTGGNEQFF; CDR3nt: TGTGCCAGCAGCTCCGGGACAGGGGGCAATGAGCAGTTCTTC
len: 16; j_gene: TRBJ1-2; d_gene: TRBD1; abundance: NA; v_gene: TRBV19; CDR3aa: CASSIGGRGQGYGYTF; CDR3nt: TGTGCCAGTAGTATAGGAGGCAGGGGGCAAGGCTATGGCTACACCTTC
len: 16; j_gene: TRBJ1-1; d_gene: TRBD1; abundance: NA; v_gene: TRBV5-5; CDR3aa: CASSPGTGGWGTEAFF; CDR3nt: TGTGCCAGCAGCCCAGGGACAGGGGGTTGGGGCACTGAAGCTTTCTTT
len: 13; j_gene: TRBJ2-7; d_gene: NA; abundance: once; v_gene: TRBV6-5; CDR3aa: CASRLEGTYEQYF; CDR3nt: TGTGCCAGCAGGTTAGAGGGCACCTACGAGCAGTACTTC
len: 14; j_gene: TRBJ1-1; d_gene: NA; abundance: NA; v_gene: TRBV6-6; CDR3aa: CASTTPGEGAEAFF; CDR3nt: TGTGCCAGCACCACGCCAGGAGAGGGGGCTGAAGCTTTCTTT
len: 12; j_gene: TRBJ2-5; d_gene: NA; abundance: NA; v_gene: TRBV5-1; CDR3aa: CASSLPGETQYF; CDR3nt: TGCGCCAGCAGCTTGCCCGGAGAGACCCAGTACTTC
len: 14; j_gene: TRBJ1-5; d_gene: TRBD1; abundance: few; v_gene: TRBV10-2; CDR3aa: CASQTGVGDQPQHF; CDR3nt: TGCGCCAGTCAAACAGGGGTAGGAGATCAGCCCCAGCATTTT
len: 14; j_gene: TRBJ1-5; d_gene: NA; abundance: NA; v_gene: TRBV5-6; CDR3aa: CASSRGLNNQPQHF; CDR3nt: TGTGCCAGCAGCAGGGGTCTTAATAATCAGCCCCAGCATTTT
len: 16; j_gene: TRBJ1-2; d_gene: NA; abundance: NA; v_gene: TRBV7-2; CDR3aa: CASSLGGGRADYGYTF; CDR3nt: TGTGCCAGCAGCTTAGGAGGGGGTAGGGCGGACTATGGCTACACCTTC
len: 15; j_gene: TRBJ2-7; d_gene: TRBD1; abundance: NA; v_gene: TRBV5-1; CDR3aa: CASSRAGTGSYEQYF; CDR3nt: TGCGCCAGCAGCCGAGCCGGGACAGGCTCCTACGAGCAGTACTTC
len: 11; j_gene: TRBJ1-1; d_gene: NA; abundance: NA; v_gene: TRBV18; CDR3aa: CASSPGVEAFF; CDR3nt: TGTGCCAGCTCACCCGGTGTTGAAGCTTTCTTT
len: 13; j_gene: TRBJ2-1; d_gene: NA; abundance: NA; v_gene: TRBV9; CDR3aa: CASSVGEDNEQFF; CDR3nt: TGTGCCAGCAGCGTAGGGGAGGACAATGAGCAGTTCTTC
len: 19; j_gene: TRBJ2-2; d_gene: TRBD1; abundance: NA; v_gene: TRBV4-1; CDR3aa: CASSTPPPYRGPDTGELFF; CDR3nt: TGCGCCAGCAGCACTCCCCCCCCGTACAGGGGGCCGGACACCGGGGAGCTGTTTTTT
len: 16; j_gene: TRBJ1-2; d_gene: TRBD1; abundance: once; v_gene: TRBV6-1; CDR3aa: CASSGPGTELAYGYTF; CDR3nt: TGTGCCAGCAGTGGGCCCGGGACAGAGTTGGCCTATGGCTACACCTTC
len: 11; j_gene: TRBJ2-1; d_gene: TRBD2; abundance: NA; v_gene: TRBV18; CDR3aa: CASSRGGEQFF; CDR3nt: TGTGCCAGCTCACGGGGGGGTGAGCAGTTCTTC
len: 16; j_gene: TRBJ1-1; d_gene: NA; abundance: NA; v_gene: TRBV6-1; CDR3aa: CASSDLAGGRGTEAFF; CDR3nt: TGTGCCAGCAGTGATTTGGCGGGCGGAAGAGGGACTGAAGCTTTCTTT
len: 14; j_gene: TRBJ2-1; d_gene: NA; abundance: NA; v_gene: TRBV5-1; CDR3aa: CASSLSQVNNEQFF; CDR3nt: TGCGCCAGCAGCTTATCCCAGGTAAACAATGAGCAGTTCTTC
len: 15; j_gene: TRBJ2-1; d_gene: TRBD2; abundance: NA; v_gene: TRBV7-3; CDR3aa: CASSTRGRGENEQFF; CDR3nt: TGTGCCAGCAGCACCCGCGGGAGGGGGGAGAATGAGCAGTTCTTC
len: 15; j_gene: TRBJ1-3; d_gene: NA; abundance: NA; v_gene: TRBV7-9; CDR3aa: CASSPHQGTGNTIYF; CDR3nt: TGTGCCAGCAGCCCTCACCAGGGAACTGGAAACACCATATATTTT
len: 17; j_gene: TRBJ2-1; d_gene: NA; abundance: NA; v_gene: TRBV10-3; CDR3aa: CAISDGVRVTTYNEQFF; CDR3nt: TGTGCCATCAGTGATGGGGTTCGGGTGACTACCTACAATGAGCAGTTCTTC
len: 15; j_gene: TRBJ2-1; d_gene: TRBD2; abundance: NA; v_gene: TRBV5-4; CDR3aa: CASSGGTSGYNEQFF; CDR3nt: TGTGCCAGCAGCGGCGGGACTAGCGGATACAATGAGCAGTTCTTC
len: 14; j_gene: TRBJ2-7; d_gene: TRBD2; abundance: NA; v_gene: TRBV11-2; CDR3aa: CASSLTSGSYEQYF; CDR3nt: TGTGCCAGCAGCTTGACTAGCGGGAGTTACGAGCAGTACTTC
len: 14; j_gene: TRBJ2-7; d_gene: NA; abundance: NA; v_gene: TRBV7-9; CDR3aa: CASSSRGATYEQYF; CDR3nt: TGTGCCAGCAGCTCCCGGGGGGCAACCTACGAGCAGTACTTC
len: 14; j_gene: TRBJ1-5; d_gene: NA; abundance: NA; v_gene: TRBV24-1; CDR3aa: CATSGWGGTQPQHF; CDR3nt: TGTGCCACCAGTGGGTGGGGGGGGACTCAGCCCCAGCATTTT
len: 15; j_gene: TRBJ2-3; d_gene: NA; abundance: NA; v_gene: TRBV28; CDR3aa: CASLRGGGPADTQYF; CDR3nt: TGTGCCAGCCTCAGGGGCGGAGGCCCGGCAGATACGCAGTATTTT